This T cell receptor beta chain was captured in a study of CD8 T cells in Susac syndrome. Germline V gene data show CDR1 as LGHNA and CDR2 as YSLEER. This CDR3 is 17 amino acids long. Deletions cut 0 bases from V and 6 bases from J, with 17 bases between. An input of 0.5 to 1 ug of RNA was subjected to reverse transcription using random hexamers. TCRdb redid the calling of the immunoSEQ multiplex PCR reads with MiXCR, one entry per CDR3 protein. The data contain 150,000 to 180,000 distinct CDR3 sequences, approximately 96% of them singletons. From blood CD8+ and CD4+ T cells, the TCR beta chain was sequenced. The patients who served as multiple sclerosis controls were treatment-naive and had stable or active relapsing-remitting disease that fulfilled the revised McDonald criteria.

The sequence was collected from a human donor with multiple sclerosis. The sequenced material came from CD8+ T cells from PBMCs. J is TRBJ2-2 and V is TRBV4-3, with D maybe TRBD2 (6 bases). CDR3 sequence reads: CASSQERWREGAGELFF. The DNA of the CDR3 is TGCGCCAGCAGCCAAGAACGGTGGAGGGAAGGCGCCGGGGAGCTGTTTTTT.